This T cell receptor (beta chain) is from a study of blood T cell repertoires in COVID-19. Study context: Acute and convalescent COVID-19 specimens originated in the United States, Italy and Spain. Sample material is recorded as cDNA or gDNA derived from T cells, B-cell-depleted T cells, or PBMCs.

Under the authors' procedure: From reference gene primer amplification, estimates of nucleated cell counts were derived. Method: immunoSEQ multiplex PCR; TCRdb's copy keeps in-frame clones and lacks some. For V, J and clone size, that table is used; D and trimming come from the DNA. Among just over 250,000 clones, 91% were seen once, and the ten largest hold 2% to 3%. Seattle enrolled patients during active infection and tracked them longitudinally. This CDR3 has 17 residues. Germline trimming cut 2 bases from V and 4 bases from J; bases unmatched to any gene: 9. The V gene's germline CDR1 is KGHSH and CDR2 LQKENI.

Material for sequencing was peripheral blood. This TCR came from a person aged 18-35 years with COVID-19, enrolled during active disease. The V call is TRBV18, the J call TRBJ1-3; TRBD1 matches at 9 bases. The CDR3 reads CASSPNPIGTGGNTIYF. In DNA form, the CDR3 reads TGTGCCAGCTCACCAAATCCCATCGGGACAGGGGGAAACACCATATATTTT.